A single sample is the source of the 5 T cell receptor beta chains below, sequenced in a study of blood T cells in healthy people across ages. The use of a sample-barcoded 5' primer and a J-beta primer mix characterized a second PCR of about 7 to 12 cycles. TCRdb re-analysed the 5' RACE reads in MiXCR, keeping a single row per CDR3 protein. The table lists 1.5 million to 2 million distinct CDR3 sequences, 28% of them singletons. Sequencing used blood. The receptors were sampled from a woman aged 25 to 39 in good health.

The V gene is TRBV5-7, the J gene TRBJ2-1; 12 bases align to TRBD1. TRBV5-7 is an ORF for which the function is uncertain. The V gene end was trimmed by 0 bases and the J gene end by 5 bases; junction bases not matched to a gene: 6. There are 17 residues in the CDR3. The CDR3 loop is CASSLAEGQGAHNEQFF. The CDR3 DNA reads as TGTGCCAGCAGCTTGGCTGAGGGACAGGGGGCGCACAATGAGCAGTTCTTC.

Remarks on this clonotype: A read error is possible here, since a much larger clone lies one base away. This chain links TRBV7-9 with TRBJ2-1; no clear D. Germline V lookup: CDR1 SEHNR, CDR2 FQNEAQ (reference sequence). Trimming removed 3 bases at V and 5 bases at J, with 8 bases between. CDR3 length: 13 residues. The DNA for the CDR3 is TGTGCCAGCAGCTTTGGGCCTGACAATGAGCAGTTCTTC. Its translation is CASSFGPDNEQFF.

This chain connects TRBV10-3 to TRBJ1-1; tentatively, D is TRBD1 (6 bases). Trimming removed 2 bases from V and 4 bases from J, with 17 bases in between. The length of the CDR3 is 16 residues. Germline V lookup: CDR1 ENHRY, CDR2 SYGVKD. The CDR3 DNA follows: TGTGCCATCAGTGAGACTAGGGGGGGCGGGGGCACTGAAGCTTTCTTT. Protein: CAISETRGGGGTEAFF.

Note on this clonotype: It may be a read error: a sequence one base away is much more abundant. J is TRBJ2-7 and V is TRBV25-1; 7 nucleotides align to TRBD1. The closer fit of TRBJ2-5 to the DNA end suggests the J call may be wrong. Germline CDR1 MGHDK, CDR2 SYGVNS. This CDR3 has 13 amino acids. DNA for the CDR3: TGTGCCAGCAGGGAAGGGGGCCGAGAGACCCAGTACTTC. Encoded protein: CASREGGRETQYF.

This chain uses TRBV6-6 with TRBJ2-5; either TRBD1 or TRBD2 may fit D (5 bases each). Trimming removed 4 bases at V and 5 bases at J, with 17 bases between. The CDR3 runs 15 residues. Germline V gene data show CDR1 as MNHNY and CDR2 as SVGAGI (reference sequence). CDR3 sequence: CASSSSGAPRETQYF. The CDR3 DNA is TGTGCCAGCAGTTCCTCCGGGGCCCCCCGGGAGACCCAGTACTTC.